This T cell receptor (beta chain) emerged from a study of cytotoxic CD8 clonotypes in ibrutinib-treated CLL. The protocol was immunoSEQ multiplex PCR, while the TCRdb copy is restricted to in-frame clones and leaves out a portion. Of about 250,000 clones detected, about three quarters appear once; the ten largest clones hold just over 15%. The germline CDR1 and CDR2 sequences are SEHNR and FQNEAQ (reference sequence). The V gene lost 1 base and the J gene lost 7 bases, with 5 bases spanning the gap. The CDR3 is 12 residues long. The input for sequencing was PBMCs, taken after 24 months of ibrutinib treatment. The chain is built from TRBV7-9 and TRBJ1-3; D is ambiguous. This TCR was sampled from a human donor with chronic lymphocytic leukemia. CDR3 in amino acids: CASSLDGNTIYF. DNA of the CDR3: TGTGCCAGCAGCTTAGATGGGAACACCATATATTTT.